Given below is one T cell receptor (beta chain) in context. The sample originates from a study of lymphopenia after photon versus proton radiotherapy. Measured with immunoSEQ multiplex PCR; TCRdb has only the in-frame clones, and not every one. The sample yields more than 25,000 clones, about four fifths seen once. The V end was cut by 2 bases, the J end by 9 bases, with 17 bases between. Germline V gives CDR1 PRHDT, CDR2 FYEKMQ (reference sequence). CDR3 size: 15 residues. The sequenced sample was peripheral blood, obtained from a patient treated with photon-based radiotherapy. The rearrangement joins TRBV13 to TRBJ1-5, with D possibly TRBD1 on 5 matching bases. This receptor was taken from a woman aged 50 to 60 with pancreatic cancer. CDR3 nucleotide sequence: TGTGCCAGCAGCTTAACCGGGACCGGAATATCGCCCCAGCATTTT. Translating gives CASSLTGTGISPQHF.